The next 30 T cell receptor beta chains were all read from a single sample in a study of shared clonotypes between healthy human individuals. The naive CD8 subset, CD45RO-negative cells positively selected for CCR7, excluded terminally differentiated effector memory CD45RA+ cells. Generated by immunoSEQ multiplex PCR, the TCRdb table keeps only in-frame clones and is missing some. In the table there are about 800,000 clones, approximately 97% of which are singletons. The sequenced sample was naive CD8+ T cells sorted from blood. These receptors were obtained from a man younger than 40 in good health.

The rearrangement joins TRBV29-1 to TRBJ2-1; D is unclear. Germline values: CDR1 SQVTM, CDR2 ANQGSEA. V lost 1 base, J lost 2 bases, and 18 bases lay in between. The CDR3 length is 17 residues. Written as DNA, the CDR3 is TGCAGCGTTGAAGGGGTAGGCAGGAATATTCCCTACAATGAGCAGTTCTTC. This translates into CSVEGVGRNIPYNEQFF.

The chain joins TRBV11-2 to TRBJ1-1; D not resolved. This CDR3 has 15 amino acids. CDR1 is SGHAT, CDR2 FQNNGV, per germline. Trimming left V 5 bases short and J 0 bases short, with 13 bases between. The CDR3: CASSDSELMNTEAFF. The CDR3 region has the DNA TGTGCCAGCAGCGACTCCGAGCTAATGAACACTGAAGCTTTCTTT.

CDR3 sequence: CASSLQGTRYNEQFF. The CDR3 DNA is TGTGCCAGCAGTTTACAGGGAACCAGGTACAATGAGCAGTTCTTC. The chain links TRBV27 to TRBJ2-1; TRBD1 might be the D (5 bases). Germline loops: CDR1 MNHEY, CDR2 SMNVEV (reference sequence). The CDR3 loop spans 15 amino acids. The V and J ends lost 2 bases and 4 bases respectively, with 12 bases between them.

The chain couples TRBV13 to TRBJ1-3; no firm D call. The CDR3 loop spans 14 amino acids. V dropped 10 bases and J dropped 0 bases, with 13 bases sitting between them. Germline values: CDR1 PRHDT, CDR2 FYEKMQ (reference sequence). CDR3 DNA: TGTGCCACGCGGGAGCAGCTCTCTGGAAACACCATATATTTT. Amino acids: CATREQLSGNTIYF. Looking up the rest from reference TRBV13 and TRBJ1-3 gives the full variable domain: AAGVIQSPRHLIKEKRETATLKCYPIPRHDTVYWYQQGPGQDPQFLISFYEKMQSDKGSIPDRFSAQQFSDYHSELNMSSLELGDSALYFCATREQLSGNTIYFGEGSWLTVV.

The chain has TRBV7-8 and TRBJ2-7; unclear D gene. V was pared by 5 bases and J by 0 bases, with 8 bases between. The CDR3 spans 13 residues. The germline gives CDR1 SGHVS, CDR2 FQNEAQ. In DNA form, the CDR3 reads TGTGCCAGCAGCGAAGAGAGCTCCTACGAGCAGTACTTC. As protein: CASSEESSYEQYF.

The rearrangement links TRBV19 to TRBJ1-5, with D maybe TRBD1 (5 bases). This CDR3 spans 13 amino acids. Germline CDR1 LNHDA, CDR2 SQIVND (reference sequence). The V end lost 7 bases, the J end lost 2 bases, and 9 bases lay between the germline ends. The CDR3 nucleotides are TGTGCCAGTAAATTCAGGGGCAATCAGCCCCAGCATTTT. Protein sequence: CASKFRGNQPQHF.

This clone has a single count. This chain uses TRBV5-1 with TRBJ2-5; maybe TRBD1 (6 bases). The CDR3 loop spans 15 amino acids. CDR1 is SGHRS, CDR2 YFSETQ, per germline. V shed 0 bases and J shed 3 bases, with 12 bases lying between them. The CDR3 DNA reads TGCGCCAGCAGCTTGGGACAGGCCTTAAAAGAGACCCAGTACTTC. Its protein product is CASSLGQALKETQYF.

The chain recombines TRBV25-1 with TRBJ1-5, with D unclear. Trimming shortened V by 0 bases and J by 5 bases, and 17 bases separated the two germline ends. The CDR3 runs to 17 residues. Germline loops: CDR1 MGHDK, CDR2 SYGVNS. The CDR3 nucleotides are TGTGCCAGCAGTGAATATCCCGGCCCCTCTTTTGATCAGCCCCAGCATTTT. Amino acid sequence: CASSEYPGPSFDQPQHF.

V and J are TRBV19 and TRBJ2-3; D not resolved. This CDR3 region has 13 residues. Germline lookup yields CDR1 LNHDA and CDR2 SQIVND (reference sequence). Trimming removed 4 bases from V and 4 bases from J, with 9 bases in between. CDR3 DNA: TGTGCCAGTAGTAGGGTAGACTCAGATACGCAGTATTTT. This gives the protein CASSRVDSDTQYF.

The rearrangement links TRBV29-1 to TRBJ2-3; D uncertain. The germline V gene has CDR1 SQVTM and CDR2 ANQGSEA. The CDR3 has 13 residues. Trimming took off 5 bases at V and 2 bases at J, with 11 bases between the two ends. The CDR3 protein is CSVSVPNTDTQYF. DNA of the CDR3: TGCAGCGTTAGCGTCCCGAACACAGATACGCAGTATTTT.

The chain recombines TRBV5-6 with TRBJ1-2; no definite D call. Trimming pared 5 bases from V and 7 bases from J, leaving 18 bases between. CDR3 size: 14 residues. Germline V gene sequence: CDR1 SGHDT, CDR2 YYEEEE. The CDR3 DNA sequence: TGTGCCAGCAGGCTAATTTGGACGGAAATTGGCTACACCTTC. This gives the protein CASRLIWTEIGYTF. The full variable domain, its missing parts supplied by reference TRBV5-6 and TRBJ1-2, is DAGVTQSPTHLIKTRGQQVTLRCSPKSGHDTVSWYQQALGQGPQFIFQYYEEEERQRGNFPDRFSGHQFPNYSSELNVNALLLGDSALYLCASRLIWTEIGYTFGSGTRLTVV.

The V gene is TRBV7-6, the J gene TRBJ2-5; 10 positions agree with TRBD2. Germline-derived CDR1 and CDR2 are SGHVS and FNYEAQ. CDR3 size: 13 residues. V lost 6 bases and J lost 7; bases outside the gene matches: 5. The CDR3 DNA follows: TGTGCCAGCAGTCTAAGCGGGAGGGGGACCCAGTACTTC. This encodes CASSLSGRGTQYF. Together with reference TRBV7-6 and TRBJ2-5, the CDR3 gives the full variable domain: GAGVSQSPRYKVTKRGQDVALRCDPISGHVSLYWYRQALGQGPEFLTYFNYEAQQDKSGLPNDRFSAERPEGSISTLTIQRTEQRDSAMYRCASSLSGRGTQYFGPGTRLLVL.

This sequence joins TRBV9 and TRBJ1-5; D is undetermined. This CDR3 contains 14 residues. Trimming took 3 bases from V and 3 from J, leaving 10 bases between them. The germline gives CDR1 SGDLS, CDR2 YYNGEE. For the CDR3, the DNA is TGTGCCAGCAGCGAAGGGTCGGACAATCAGCCCCAGCATTTT. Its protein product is CASSEGSDNQPQHF.

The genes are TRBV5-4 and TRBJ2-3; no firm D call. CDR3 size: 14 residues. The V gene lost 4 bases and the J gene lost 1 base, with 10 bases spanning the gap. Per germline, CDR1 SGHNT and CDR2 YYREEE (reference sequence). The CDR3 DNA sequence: TGTGCCAGCAGCCTATGGAAAGGCACAGATACGCAGTATTTT. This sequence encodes CASSLWKGTDTQYF. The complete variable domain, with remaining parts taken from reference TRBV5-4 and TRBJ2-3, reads ETGVTQSPTHLIKTRGQQVTLRCSSQSGHNTVSWYQQALGQGPQFIFQYYREEENGRGNFPPRFSGLQFPNYSSELNVNALELDDSALYLCASSLWKGTDTQYFGPGTRLTVL.

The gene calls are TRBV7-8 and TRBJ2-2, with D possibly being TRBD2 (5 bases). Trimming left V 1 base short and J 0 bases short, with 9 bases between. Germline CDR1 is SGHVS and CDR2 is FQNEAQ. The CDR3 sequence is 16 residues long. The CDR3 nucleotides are TGTGCCAGCAGCTTAGAGAGGGCAGCGAACACCGGGGAGCTGTTTTTT. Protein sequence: CASSLERAANTGELFF.

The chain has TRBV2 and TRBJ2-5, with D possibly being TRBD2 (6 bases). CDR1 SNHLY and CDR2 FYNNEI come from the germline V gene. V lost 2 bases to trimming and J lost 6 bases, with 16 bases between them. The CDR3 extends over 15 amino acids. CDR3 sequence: CASSENRDFFQTQYF. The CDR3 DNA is TGTGCCAGCAGTGAAAATCGGGACTTCTTCCAGACCCAGTACTTC.

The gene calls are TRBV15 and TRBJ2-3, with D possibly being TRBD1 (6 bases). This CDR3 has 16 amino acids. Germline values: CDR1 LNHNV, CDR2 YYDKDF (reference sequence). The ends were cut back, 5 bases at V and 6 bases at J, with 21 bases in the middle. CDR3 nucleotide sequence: TGTGCCACCAGCGGGACAAAGGGAGCGAGCAGCGATACGCAGTATTTT. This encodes CATSGTKGASSDTQYF.

Here the CDR3 reads CASSSNRYEQYF. The CDR3 DNA is TGTGCCAGCAGTTCTAACAGGTACGAGCAGTACTTC. The chain employs TRBV27 and TRBJ2-7, with D perhaps matching TRBD1 (5 bases). Per the germline V gene, CDR1 is MNHEY and CDR2 is SMNVEV (reference sequence). Trimming left V 4 bases short and J 4 bases short, with 8 bases between. The CDR3 is 12 residues long.

The CDR3 sequence is CASKPGGRSYEQYF. In nucleotides, the CDR3 is TGTGCCAGCAAGCCGGGGGGGAGGTCGTACGAGCAGTACTTC. This rearrangement joins TRBV27 to TRBJ2-7, with TRBD2 matching over 8 bases. V lost 7 bases to trimming and J lost 4 bases; unmatched junction nucleotides: 9. CDR3 length equals 14 residues. The V gene's germline CDR1 is MNHEY and CDR2 SMNVEV (reference sequence).

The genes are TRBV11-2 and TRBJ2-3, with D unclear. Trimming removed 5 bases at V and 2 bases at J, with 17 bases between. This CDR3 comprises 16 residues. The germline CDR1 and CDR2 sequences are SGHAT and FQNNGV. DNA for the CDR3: TGTGCCAGCAGCCAAAACGGACGACCCCTCACAGATACGCAGTATTTT. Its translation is CASSQNGRPLTDTQYF.

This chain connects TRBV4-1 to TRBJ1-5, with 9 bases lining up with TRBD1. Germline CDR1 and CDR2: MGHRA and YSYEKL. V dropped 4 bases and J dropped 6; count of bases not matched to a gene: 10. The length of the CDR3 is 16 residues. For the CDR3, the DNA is TGCGCCAGCAGCCCACCACCGGGACAGGGCGTTCAGCCCCAGCATTTT. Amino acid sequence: CASSPPPGQGVQPQHF.

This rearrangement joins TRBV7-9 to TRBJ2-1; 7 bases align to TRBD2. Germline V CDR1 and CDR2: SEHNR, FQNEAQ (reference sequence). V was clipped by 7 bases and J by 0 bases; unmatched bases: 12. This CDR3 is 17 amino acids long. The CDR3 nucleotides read TGTGCCAGCACCCCCGCGGGAGCGGCCTCCTCCTACAATGAGCAGTTCTTC. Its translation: CASTPAGAASSYNEQFF.

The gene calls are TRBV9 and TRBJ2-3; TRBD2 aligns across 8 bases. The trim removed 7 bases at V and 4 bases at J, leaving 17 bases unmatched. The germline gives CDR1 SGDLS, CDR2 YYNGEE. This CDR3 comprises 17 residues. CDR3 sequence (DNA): TGTGCCAGCTCCAGTGGGCTCGGAGCGGGGGCGGCAGATACGCAGTATTTT. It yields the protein CASSSGLGAGAADTQYF.

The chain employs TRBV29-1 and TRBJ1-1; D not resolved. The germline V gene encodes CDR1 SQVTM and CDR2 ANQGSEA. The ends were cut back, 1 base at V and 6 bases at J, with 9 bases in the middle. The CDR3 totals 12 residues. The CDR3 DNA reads TGCAGCGTTGAAGGAAATGGATCTGAAGCTTTCTTT. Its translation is CSVEGNGSEAFF.

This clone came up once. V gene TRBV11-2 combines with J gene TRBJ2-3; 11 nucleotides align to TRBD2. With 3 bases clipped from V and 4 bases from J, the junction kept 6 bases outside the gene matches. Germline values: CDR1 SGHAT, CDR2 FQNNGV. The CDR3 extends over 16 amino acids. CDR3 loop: CASSFELAGEADTQYF. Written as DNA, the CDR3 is TGTGCCAGCAGCTTTGAACTAGCGGGAGAGGCAGATACGCAGTATTTT.

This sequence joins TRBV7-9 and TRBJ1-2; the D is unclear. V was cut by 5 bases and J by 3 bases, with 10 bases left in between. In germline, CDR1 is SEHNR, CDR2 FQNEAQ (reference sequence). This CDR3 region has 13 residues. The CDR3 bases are TGTGCCAGCAGCGGCACAGCTGACTATGGCTACACCTTC. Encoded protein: CASSGTADYGYTF.

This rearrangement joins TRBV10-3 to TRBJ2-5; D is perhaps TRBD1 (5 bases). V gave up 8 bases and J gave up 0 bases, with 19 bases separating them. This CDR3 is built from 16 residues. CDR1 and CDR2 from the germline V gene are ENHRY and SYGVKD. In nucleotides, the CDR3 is TGTGCCATCGCCCAGGGATCCACCACCAACCAAGAGACCCAGTACTTC. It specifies CAIAQGSTTNQETQYF.

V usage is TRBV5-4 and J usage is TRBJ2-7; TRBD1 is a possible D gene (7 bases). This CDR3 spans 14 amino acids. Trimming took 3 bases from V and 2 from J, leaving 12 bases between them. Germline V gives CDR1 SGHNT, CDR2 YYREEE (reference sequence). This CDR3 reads CASSWRDSPYEQYF. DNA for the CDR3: TGTGCCAGCAGCTGGAGGGACAGCCCCTACGAGCAGTACTTC.

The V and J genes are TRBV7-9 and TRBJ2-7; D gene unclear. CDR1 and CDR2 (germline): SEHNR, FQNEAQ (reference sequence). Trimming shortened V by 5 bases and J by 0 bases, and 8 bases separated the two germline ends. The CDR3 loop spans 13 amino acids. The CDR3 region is CASSTADSYEQYF. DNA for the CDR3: TGTGCCAGCAGCACGGCAGACTCCTACGAGCAGTACTTC.

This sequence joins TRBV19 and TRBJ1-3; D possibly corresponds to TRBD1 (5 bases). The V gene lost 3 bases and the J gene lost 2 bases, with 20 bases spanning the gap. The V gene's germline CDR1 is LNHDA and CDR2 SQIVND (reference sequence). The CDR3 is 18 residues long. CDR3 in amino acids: CASSIGGLPAIAGNTIYF. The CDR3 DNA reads TGTGCCAGTAGTATCGGGGGACTGCCGGCGATCGCTGGAAACACCATATATTTT.